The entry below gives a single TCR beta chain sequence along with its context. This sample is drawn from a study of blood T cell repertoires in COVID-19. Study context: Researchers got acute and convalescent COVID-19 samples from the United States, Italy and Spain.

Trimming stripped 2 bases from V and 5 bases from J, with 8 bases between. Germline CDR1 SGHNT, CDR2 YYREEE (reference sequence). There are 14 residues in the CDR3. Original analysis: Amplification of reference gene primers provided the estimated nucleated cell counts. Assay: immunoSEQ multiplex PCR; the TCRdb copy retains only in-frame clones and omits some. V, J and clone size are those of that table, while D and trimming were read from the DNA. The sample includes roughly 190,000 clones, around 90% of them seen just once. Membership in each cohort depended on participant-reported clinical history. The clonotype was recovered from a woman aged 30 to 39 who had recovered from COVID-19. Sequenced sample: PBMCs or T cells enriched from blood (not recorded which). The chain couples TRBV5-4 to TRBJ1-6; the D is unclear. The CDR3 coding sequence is TGTGCCAGCAGCTTAGGAGGAAATAATTCACCCCTCCACTTT. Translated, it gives CASSLGGNNSPLHF.